This T cell receptor (beta chain) was sequenced in a study of CD8 T cells in ankylosing spondylitis. The authors made TCR beta libraries by quantitative 5'-RACE with molecular barcodes. MiXCR, applied by TCRdb to the 5' RACE reads, yields one record per CDR3 protein. The sample lists roughly 250,000 distinct CDR3 sequences; about 9.1% were seen once. Per germline, CDR1 MGHRA and CDR2 YSYEKL. The CDR3 consists of 15 residues. The V and J ends lost 2 bases and 3 bases respectively, with 14 bases between them. Findings and caveats of the study: The authors found the disease-linked clones to be CD8+ and relatively rare in peripheral blood. Reports say disease-linked clones showed up significantly more in matched ankylosing spondylitis synovial fluid.

In its sample, this clonotype was seen many times. As yet, its antigen is unknown. V gene TRBV4-1 combines with J gene TRBJ2-7; TRBD1 might be the D (6 bases). The material sequenced was blood, either unsorted or a sorted T cell fraction (not recorded which). The clonotype originates from a male donor with ankylosing spondylitis or in good health (not recorded which). CDR3 bases: TGCGCCAGCAGCCAATGGGTAGGGGGATTCTACGAGCAGTACTTC. It translates to CASSQWVGGFYEQYF.